The 21 T cell receptor beta chains listed next were all sequenced from one sample in a study of Tregs in tolerant kidney transplant recipients. Only in-frame clones appear in the TCRdb table, and some are missing; sequencing was by immunoSEQ multiplex PCR. The data hold about 77,000 clones, with nearly 98% observed a single time. This sample comprised CD4+ T cells from blood, obtained before the transplant. All receptors come from a human donor who received a combined kidney and bone marrow transplant.

J is TRBJ2-5 and V is TRBV19; 7 bases align to TRBD1. There are 16 residues in the CDR3. The V gene end was trimmed by 1 base and the J gene end by 1 base; junction bases not matched to a gene: 6. Germline V lookup: CDR1 LNHDA, CDR2 SQIVND (reference sequence). The CDR3 sequence is CASSIALGQIQETQYF. DNA of the CDR3: TGTGCCAGTAGTATAGCTTTGGGACAGATCCAAGAGACCCAGTACTTC.

The J gene is TRBJ1-5, the V gene TRBV28; 10 bases align to TRBD1. The CDR3 is 16 residues long. With 8 bases clipped from V and 4 bases from J, the junction kept 11 bases outside the gene matches. CDR1 is MDHEN and CDR2 is SYDVKM in the germline V gene. CDR3 nucleotides: TGTGCCAGCCTTGCCCCAGGGACAGGGGCGAATCAGCCCCAGCATTTT. This sequence encodes CASLAPGTGANQPQHF.

The chain combines TRBV11-3 with TRBJ2-7, with TRBD1 matching 7 bases. Per the germline V gene, CDR1 is SGHNT and CDR2 is YENEEA. CDR3 size: 14 residues. The trim removed 5 bases at V and 4 bases at J, leaving 8 bases unmatched. This CDR3 reads CASSDRQGRYEQYF. CDR3 in DNA: TGTGCCAGCAGCGACAGACAGGGTCGGTACGAGCAGTACTTC. The whole variable domain, filled in from reference TRBV11-3 and TRBJ2-7, reads EAGVVQSPRYKIIEKKQPVAFWCNPISGHNTLYWYLQNLGQGPELLIRYENEEAVDDSQLPKDRFSAERLKGVDSTLKIQPAELGDSAVYLCASSDRQGRYEQYFGPGTRLTVT.

The chain carries TRBV10-1 and TRBJ1-4; 7 positions agree with TRBD1. The germline V gene encodes CDR1 WNHNN and CDR2 SYGVQD (reference sequence). Germline trimming cut 0 bases from V and 6 bases from J; bases unmatched to any gene: 4. This CDR3 has 15 residues. CDR3 sequence reads: CASSESGQLYEKLFF. DNA of the CDR3: TGCGCCAGCAGTGAGTCGGGACAGCTGTATGAAAAACTGTTTTTT.

The chain is built from TRBV2 and TRBJ2-3; tentatively, D is TRBD1 (5 bases). Germline CDR1 is SNHLY and CDR2 is FYNNEI. Trimming left V 4 bases short and J 9 bases short, with 11 bases between. The CDR3 is 12 residues long. The CDR3: CASSAQEVTQYF. The CDR3 DNA is TGTGCCAGCAGTGCACAGGAAGTAACGCAGTATTTT.

This clone was detected once. The V gene is TRBV9, the J gene TRBJ2-6; 8 bases fit TRBD2. CDR1 is SGDLS and CDR2 is YYNGEE in the germline V gene. Germline trimming cut 4 bases from V and 0 bases from J; bases unmatched to any gene: 15. This CDR3 region has 20 residues. DNA of the CDR3: TGTGCCAGCAGCCTCTATGGGGGCGGGGGGTTCGACTCTGGGGCCAACGTCCTGACTTTC. This gives the protein CASSLYGGGGFDSGANVLTF.

This rearrangement joins TRBV27 to TRBJ2-7; TRBD1 agrees at 9 bases. The CDR3 is 17 residues long. The junction had 10 bases not matched to a gene; V was cut back by 2 bases and J by 2 bases. From germline, CDR1 is MNHEY and CDR2 SMNVEV (reference sequence). The CDR3, as DNA: TGTGCCAGCAGTTTACCCTGGGGGGGACAGGGCCCCTACGAGCAGTACTTC. Amino acids: CASSLPWGGQGPYEQYF.

The chain is built from TRBV4-3 and TRBJ2-1; D not certain. The CDR3 runs to 14 residues. V was shortened by 0 bases and J by 12 bases, with 15 bases between the two germline ends. Germline V CDR1 and CDR2: LGHNA, YSLEER. The CDR3 loop is CASSQDSLVRGQFF. Written as DNA, the CDR3 is TGCGCCAGCAGCCAAGATAGCCTAGTGCGTGGGCAGTTCTTC.

The chain couples TRBV28 to TRBJ2-1; tentative D call: TRBD2 (5 bases). Germline CDR1 is MDHEN and CDR2 is SYDVKM. Trimming left V 5 bases short and J 0 bases short, with 8 bases between. The CDR3 has 14 amino acids. The CDR3 sequence is CASSRGYSYNEQFF. CDR3 nucleotide sequence: TGTGCCAGCAGTCGGGGTTACTCCTACAATGAGCAGTTCTTC. The variable domain in full, with the rest retrieved from reference TRBV28 and TRBJ2-1, is DVKVTQSSRYLVKRTGEKVFLECVQDMDHENMFWYRQDPGLGLRLIYFSYDVKMKEKGDIPEGYSVSREKKERFSLILESASTNQTSMYLCASSRGYSYNEQFFGPGTRLTVL.

This chain connects TRBV4-1 to TRBJ2-5; tentative D call: TRBD1 (6 bases). V lost 5 bases and J lost 4, with 14 bases in between. The germline gives CDR1 MGHRA, CDR2 YSYEKL. This CDR3 is built from 14 residues. The CDR3, as DNA: TGCGCCAGCAGCGGACCTCAAGGGGGAGAGACCCAGTACTTC. Its translation: CASSGPQGGETQYF.

The V call is TRBV7-3, the J call TRBJ1-3; the D gene is possibly TRBD1 (6 bases). V was trimmed by 2 bases and J by 3 bases, leaving 14 bases between them. This CDR3 contains 16 residues. Germline lookup yields CDR1 SGHTA and CDR2 FQGTGA. The CDR3, as DNA: TGTGCCAGCAGCTTATCCCCGGCAGGGGATGGAAACACCATATATTTT. Residues: CASSLSPAGDGNTIYF.

The genes are TRBV6-5 and TRBJ2-2, with D perhaps TRBD2 (6 bases). This CDR3 is 14 amino acids long. V was clipped by 7 bases and J by 7 bases, with 16 bases between them. Germline values: CDR1 MNHEY, CDR2 SVGAGI. The CDR3 region is CASISSGGVGELFF. The CDR3 DNA reads as TGTGCCAGCATTTCGTCAGGCGGGGTCGGGGAGCTGTTTTTT.

The CDR3 here is CASSPQATLHPNEQYF. DNA of the CDR3: TGTGCCAGCAGCCCCCAGGCGACACTCCATCCTAACGAGCAGTACTTC. This chain joins TRBV16 and TRBJ2-7, with no clear D. CDR3 length: 16 residues. Germline CDR1 is KGHSY and CDR2 is FQNENV. Trimming pared 4 bases from V and 5 bases from J, leaving 21 bases between.

This chain links TRBV4-3 with TRBJ2-2; D is possibly TRBD2 (5 bases). Per the germline V gene, CDR1 is LGHNA and CDR2 is YSLEER. V was trimmed by 4 bases and J by 4 bases, leaving 13 bases between them. The CDR3 length is 15 residues. This CDR3 reads CASSPGWAGTGELFF. The CDR3 nucleotides are TGCGCCAGCAGCCCTGGGTGGGCGGGCACCGGGGAGCTGTTTTTT.

The chain is built from TRBV19 and TRBJ1-2; 11 bases line up with TRBD1. Looked up from germline, CDR1 is LNHDA and CDR2 is SQIVND (reference sequence). Losses at the gene ends were 6 bases for V and 3 bases for J; bases not matched to a gene: 6. The CDR3 totals 15 residues. As DNA, the CDR3 is TGTGCCAGTAGGCATGGACAGGGGGCTTACTATGGCTACACCTTC. Translating it yields CASRHGQGAYYGYTF. Filled out from reference TRBV19 and TRBJ1-2, the complete variable domain reads DGGITQSPKYLFRKEGQNVTLSCEQNLNHDAMYWYRQDPGQGLRLIYYSQIVNDFQKGDIAEGYSVSREKKESFPLTVTSAQKNPTAFYLCASRHGQGAYYGYTFGSGTRLTVV.

The chain recombines TRBV23-1 with TRBJ1-2, with unresolved D. TRBV23-1 counts as an open reading frame of uncertain function. The CDR3 spans 14 residues. The V end lost 0 bases, the J end lost 3 bases, and 8 bases lay between the germline ends. CDR3 nucleotides: TGCGCCAGCAGTCAATCCGAGGACTACTATGGCTACACCTTC. This translates into CASSQSEDYYGYTF.

In nucleotides, the CDR3 is TGTGCCAGCAGCAGAACTAGCGGGAGTGGGGCATACGAGCAGTACTTC. Residues: CASSRTSGSGAYEQYF. The chain couples TRBV7-9 to TRBJ2-7; 11 bases line up with TRBD2. The CDR3 runs to 16 residues. The V gene's germline CDR1 is SEHNR and CDR2 FQNEAQ (reference sequence). Germline trimming cut 5 bases from V and 4 bases from J; bases unmatched to any gene: 10.

The chain links TRBV6-1 to TRBJ2-1, with D maybe TRBD2 (6 bases). Trimming left V 2 bases short and J 2 bases short, with 16 bases between. The CDR3 is made up of 17 amino acids. In germline, CDR1 is MNHNS, CDR2 SASEGT. Written as DNA, the CDR3 is TGTGCCAGCAGTGAAAGCGGGTACCCCTCGACCTACAATGAGCAGTTCTTC. As protein: CASSESGYPSTYNEQFF.

This rearrangement joins TRBV11-2 to TRBJ2-7; 9 bases align to TRBD2. The CDR3 has 14 residues. With 5 bases clipped from V and 4 bases from J, the junction kept 6 bases outside the gene matches. Germline-derived CDR1 and CDR2 are SGHAT and FQNNGV. The chain's CDR3 is CASSRREGEYEQYF. In DNA, the CDR3 is TGTGCCAGCAGCCGGCGGGAGGGCGAATACGAGCAGTACTTC.

The chain uses TRBV7-9 and TRBJ2-3; D gene unclear. Per germline, CDR1 SEHNR and CDR2 FQNEAQ (reference sequence). The CDR3 loop spans 14 amino acids. The V and J ends lost 1 base and 6 bases respectively, with 11 bases between them. The CDR3 loop is CASSLGGLFDTQYF. CDR3 coding DNA: TGTGCCAGCAGCTTAGGTGGGCTTTTCGATACGCAGTATTTT.

The chain has TRBV18 and TRBJ2-7; 9 nucleotides match TRBD2. Germline V gives CDR1 KGHSH, CDR2 LQKENI. Trimming removed 1 base from V and 7 bases from J; junction bases left unmatched: 8. The CDR3 covers 15 residues. CDR3 nucleotide sequence: TGTGCCAGCTCACCACTAAGCGGGGGGACGTGGGAGCAGTACTTC. It yields the protein CASSPLSGGTWEQYF. The whole variable domain, filled in from reference TRBV18 and TRBJ2-7, reads NAGVMQNPRHLVRRRGQEARLRCSPMKGHSHVYWYRQLPEEGLKFMVYLQKENIIDESGMPKERFSAEFPKEGPSILRIQQVVRGDSAAYFCASSPLSGGTWEQYFGPGTRLTVT.